One T cell receptor (beta chain) is described in this entry. The antigen remains undetermined. CDR3 length: 15 residues. Germline CDR1 is ENHRY and CDR2 is SYGVKD. J was trimmed by 3 bases and V by 10 bases; bases with no gene match: 14. With 60 Vbeta and 13 Jbeta primers, the PCR was carried out. Libraries were prepared by immunoSEQ multiplex PCR; TCRdb keeps only in-frame clonotypes and omits some of them. This table has 85,000 to 120,000 clones, 65% to 90% appearing once. This entry is derived from a study of cytomegalovirus exposure and HLA in healthy donors. Study-wide results and caveats: Specificity of a few CMV-associated chains for CMV antigens was verified in vitro.

The specimen was PBMCs. The genes are TRBV10-3 and TRBJ1-1; TRBD1 agrees at 7 bases. The clonotype comes from a man aged 50-60 years in good health and CMV-seronegative. The CDR3 spells CATRKSRGKDTEAFF. CDR3 sequence (DNA): TGTGCCACCCGGAAATCCAGGGGGAAGGACACTGAAGCTTTCTTT.